Shown below are 10 T cell receptor beta chains from a single sample sequenced in a study of cytomegalovirus exposure and HLA in healthy donors. Assay: immunoSEQ multiplex PCR; the TCRdb copy retains only in-frame clones and omits some. The sample records tens of thousands of clones, just under 95% being singletons. Sequences were obtained from PBMCs. The receptor source for this set is a man aged 18 to 30 in good health and CMV-seronegative.

The genes are TRBV11-2 and TRBJ2-3, with TRBD1 matching over 9 bases. Germline V gives CDR1 SGHAT, CDR2 FQNNGV. Trimming took 10 bases from V and 4 from J; bases not matched to a gene: 9. The CDR3 loop spans 14 amino acids. The CDR3 region is CATETGGMSDTQYF. The CDR3 nucleotides read TGTGCCACCGAGACAGGGGGGATGTCAGATACGCAGTATTTT.

The chain uses TRBV5-6 and TRBJ2-5; TRBD2 might be the D (5 bases). In germline, CDR1 is SGHDT, CDR2 YYEEEE. The CDR3 is 13 residues long. Deletions cut 0 bases from V and 5 bases from J, with 8 bases between. Written as DNA, the CDR3 is TGTGCCAGCAGCTTGGGGCAGCGGGAGACCCAGTACTTC. Protein product: CASSLGQRETQYF.

The V gene is TRBV29-1, the J gene TRBJ1-1; 7 bases are shared with TRBD1. Germline trimming cut 3 bases from V and 5 bases from J; bases unmatched to any gene: 9. CDR3 length: 14 residues. Per germline, CDR1 SQVTM and CDR2 ANQGSEA. CDR3 loop: CSVDGQGVRTEAFF. The CDR3 DNA reads as TGCAGCGTTGATGGCCAGGGGGTAAGGACTGAAGCTTTCTTT.

The genes are TRBV19 and TRBJ1-2; TRBD1 agrees at 7 bases. The trim removed 6 bases at V and 1 base at J, leaving 5 bases unmatched. The germline V gene has CDR1 LNHDA and CDR2 SQIVND (reference sequence). This CDR3 spans 14 amino acids. The CDR3 region is CASRRTGGNYGYTF. DNA for the CDR3: TGTGCCAGTAGACGGACAGGTGGTAACTATGGCTACACCTTC.

The CDR3 bases are TGTGCCAGCAGTCCAGCTCATGGAGGGACTGAAGCTTTCTTT. This codes for CASSPAHGGTEAFF. This chain connects TRBV28 to TRBJ1-1, with D uncertain. CDR3 length equals 14 residues. CDR1 and CDR2 from the germline V gene are MDHEN and SYDVKM. V lost 5 bases to trimming and J lost 5 bases, with 15 bases between them.

The chain couples TRBV7-6 to TRBJ1-5, with TRBD1 matching 8 bases. Germline V gives CDR1 SGHVS, CDR2 FNYEAQ. The CDR3 contains 14 residues. V lost 4 bases to trimming and J lost 7 bases; unmatched junction nucleotides: 6. CDR3 sequence: CASSSGQGQQPQHF. In DNA form, the CDR3 reads TGTGCCAGCAGCTCTGGACAGGGACAGCAGCCCCAGCATTTT.

The rearrangement joins TRBV5-1 to TRBJ2-2; the match to TRBD2 covers 7 bases. The V and J ends lost 4 bases and 6 bases, in that order; junction bases with no gene match: 12. The CDR3 sequence is 16 residues long. CDR1 SGHRS and CDR2 YFSETQ come from the germline V gene. The CDR3 DNA sequence: TGCGCCAGCAGCCCTGCCGGGACTATTCTCTCCGGGGAGCTGTTTTTT. It encodes CASSPAGTILSGELFF.

The J gene is TRBJ2-5, the V gene TRBV28; 9 bases align to TRBD2. This CDR3 comprises 15 residues. The germline CDR1 and CDR2 sequences are MDHEN and SYDVKM. The trim removed 3 bases at V and 5 bases at J, leaving 7 bases unmatched. CDR3 DNA: TGTGCCAGCAGTTTTGGCGGGAGGGGTTCGGAGACCCAGTACTTC. This codes for CASSFGGRGSETQYF.

The CDR3 region has the DNA TGTGCCAGCAGCTTTAGCCCGGGAGGATTCACAGATACGCAGTATTTT. It codes for CASSFSPGGFTDTQYF. The V gene is TRBV7-7, the J gene TRBJ2-3; TRBD2 matches 7 bases. With 3 bases clipped from V and 2 bases from J, the junction kept 8 bases outside the gene matches. The CDR3 sequence is 16 residues long. Germline assignment: CDR1 SSHAT and CDR2 FNYEAQ (reference sequence). Filled out from reference TRBV7-7 and TRBJ2-3, the complete variable domain reads GAGVSQSPRYKVTKRGQDVTLRCDPISSHATLYWYQQALGQGPEFLTYFNYEAQPDKSGLPSDRFSAERPEGSISTLTIQRTEQRDSAMYRCASSFSPGGFTDTQYFGPGTRLTVL.

The V call is TRBV2, the J call TRBJ2-3; D possibly corresponds to TRBD2 (6 bases). Between the trimmed V and J ends, which lost 2 bases and 3 bases, there was a span of 15 bases. This CDR3 is built from 16 residues. Per the germline V gene, CDR1 is SNHLY and CDR2 is FYNNEI. CDR3 sequence: CASSERRGPGTDTQYF. In DNA, the CDR3 is TGTGCCAGCAGTGAAAGGAGGGGACCAGGAACAGATACGCAGTATTTT.